Below, 8 T cell receptor beta chains from the same sample are listed, as sequenced in a study of radiotherapy plus CTLA-4 blockade in lung cancer. The protocol was immunoSEQ multiplex PCR, while the TCRdb copy is restricted to in-frame clones and leaves out a portion. The top ten clones hold around 7.2% of a sample with roughly 30,000 clones, 78% of them seen once. Sequencing was performed on peripheral blood, taken from a patient treated with radiotherapy plus ipilimumab. These receptors were taken from a human donor with non-small cell lung cancer who had stable disease on radiotherapy plus ipilimumab.

The rearrangement uses TRBV5-5 and TRBJ1-2; the match to TRBD1 covers 7 bases. Germline V CDR1 and CDR2: SGHKS, YYEKEE (reference sequence). The trim removed 3 bases at V and 2 bases at J, leaving 4 bases unmatched. The CDR3 sequence is 14 residues long. The CDR3 loop is CASSWGQTNYGYTF. In nucleotides, the CDR3 is TGTGCCAGCAGCTGGGGACAGACCAACTATGGCTACACCTTC.

V and J are TRBV6-5 and TRBJ1-2; a weak D match, TRBD1 (5 bases). Deletions cut 5 bases from V and 5 bases from J, with 12 bases between. The CDR3 extends over 13 amino acids. Germline assignment: CDR1 MNHEY and CDR2 SVGAGI. The CDR3 DNA sequence: TGTGCCAGCAGTCATCAGGGTTGGTATGGCTACACCTTC. Its translation is CASSHQGWYGYTF.

The rearrangement links TRBV19 to TRBJ1-2; D gene ambiguous. Germline V gives CDR1 LNHDA, CDR2 SQIVND (reference sequence). V was pared by 7 bases and J by 2 bases, with 11 bases between. The CDR3 runs to 13 residues. The CDR3 here is CASNSGANYGYTF. The CDR3 DNA sequence: TGTGCCAGTAATAGCGGAGCCAACTATGGCTACACCTTC.

The chain couples TRBV6-6 to TRBJ1-5, with D uncertain. V dropped 0 bases and J dropped 7 bases, with 13 bases sitting between them. The CDR3 runs 15 residues. Germline values: CDR1 MNHNY, CDR2 SVGAGI (reference sequence). The CDR3 nucleotides are TGTGCCAGCAGTTACTCCCCCTTTCCCGACCAGCCCCAGCATTTT. As protein: CASSYSPFPDQPQHF.

The chain combines TRBV11-3 with TRBJ2-2; TRBD2 might be the D (7 bases). The germline V and J ends were trimmed by 5 bases and 4 bases, with 17 bases remaining between them. CDR3 length: 16 amino acids. The germline gives CDR1 SGHNT, CDR2 YENEEA. CDR3 region: CASSPDGGRGTGELFF. CDR3 in DNA: TGTGCCAGCAGCCCAGACGGGGGGCGCGGCACCGGGGAGCTGTTTTTT.

This clone occurred once. The gene calls are TRBV6-1 and TRBJ2-2; D unresolved. Trimming took off 2 bases at V and 5 bases at J, with 6 bases between the two ends. Germline CDR1 and CDR2: MNHNS and SASEGT. The CDR3 extends over 13 amino acids. Written as DNA, the CDR3 is TGTGCCAGCAGTGAACAAGAAACCGGGGAGCTGTTTTTT. This encodes CASSEQETGELFF.

This clone was counted a few times. CDR3 amino acids: CASSQSENYGYTF. The CDR3 nucleotides are TGTGCCAGCAGCCAATCGGAGAACTATGGCTACACCTTC. The genes are TRBV16 and TRBJ1-2; D unclear. CDR3 length: 13 residues. Germline values: CDR1 KGHSY, CDR2 FQNENV. V lost 0 bases and J 2 bases, leaving 4 bases between the germline ends.

A few counts support this clone. The gene calls are TRBV29-1 and TRBJ2-1; 11 bases agree with TRBD2. The CDR3 spans 16 residues. Trimming removed 0 bases from V and 5 bases from J; junction bases left unmatched: 6. Germline CDR1 SQVTM, CDR2 ANQGSEA. The CDR3 nucleotides read TGCAGCGTTGAAGACGTAACTAGCGGGGGCCACAATGAGCAGTTCTTC. Its translation is CSVEDVTSGGHNEQFF.